This record looks at one T cell receptor beta chain sequence and its context. Its specificity is unknown. The authors divided CD4+ cells into CD45RA+ naive and CD45RA-negative memory subsets. The CDR3 consists of 14 residues. CDR1 and CDR2 (germline): SGHTA, FQGTGA. Trimming removed 3 bases from V and 6 bases from J, with 9 bases in between. The entry originates in a study of shared clonotypes between healthy human individuals. Findings and limits, study-wide: Specimens sampled were limited to blood, with tissue repertoires likely differing.

This table comes from immunoSEQ multiplex PCR, and its TCRdb copy is limited to in-frame clones, with some not included. The table has about 2,500,000 clones, more than 80% seen once. The rearrangement uses TRBV7-3 and TRBJ1-6; no clear D. The sequencing input was naive CD4+ T cells sorted from blood. Sample subset: CD45RA+ positively selected. This receptor was taken from a man between 18 and 29 years old in good health. CDR3 residues: CASSFEGSNSPLHF. The CDR3 DNA reads as TGTGCCAGCAGCTTTGAAGGTTCTAATTCACCCCTCCACTTT.